This T cell receptor beta chain derives from a study of monozygotic twins with inflammatory bowel disease. TCRdb derives one entry per CDR3 protein from the 5' RACE reads, leaving out DNA. The table lists 210,000 or so distinct CDR3 sequences. Study-wide results and caveats: Comparison of concordant versus discordant twins revealed no difference in repertoire similarity, possibly due to limited power. Patients got different immunosuppressive treatments, which may have made their repertoires more variable. The authors found no support for a single strong IBD-associated signal or clonotype. Whereas healthy co-twins had higher TCRbeta diversity (inverse Simpson), IBD patients had lower diversity.

The germline V gene encodes CDR1 SGHNT and CDR2 YYREEE (reference sequence). The CDR3 has 12 amino acids. Details on this clonotype: The antigen remains unidentified.

The origin of this receptor is a human donor with ulcerative colitis or Crohn's disease, or a healthy co-twin of an affected twin (not recorded which). The sample taken for sequencing was blood. The chain carries TRBV5-4 and TRBJ2-3. This chain's CDR3 is CASSLNFDTQYF.